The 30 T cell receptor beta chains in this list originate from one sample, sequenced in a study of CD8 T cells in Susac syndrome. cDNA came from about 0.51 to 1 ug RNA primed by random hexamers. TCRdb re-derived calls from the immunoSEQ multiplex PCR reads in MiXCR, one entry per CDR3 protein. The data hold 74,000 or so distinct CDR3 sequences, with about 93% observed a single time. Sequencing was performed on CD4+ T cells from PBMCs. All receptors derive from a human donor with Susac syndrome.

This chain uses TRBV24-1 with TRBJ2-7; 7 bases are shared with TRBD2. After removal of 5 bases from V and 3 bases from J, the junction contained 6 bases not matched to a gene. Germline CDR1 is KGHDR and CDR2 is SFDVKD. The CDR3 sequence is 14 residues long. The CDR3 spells CATSAGGRNYEQYF. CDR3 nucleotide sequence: TGTGCCACCAGTGCGGGGGGACGGAACTACGAGCAGTACTTC.

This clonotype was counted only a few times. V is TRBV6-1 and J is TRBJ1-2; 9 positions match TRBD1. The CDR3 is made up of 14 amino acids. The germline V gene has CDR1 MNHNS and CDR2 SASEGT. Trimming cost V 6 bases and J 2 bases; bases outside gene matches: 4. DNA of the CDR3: TGTGCCAGCAGGAACAGGGGGCGGAACTATGGCTACACCTTC. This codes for CASRNRGRNYGYTF.

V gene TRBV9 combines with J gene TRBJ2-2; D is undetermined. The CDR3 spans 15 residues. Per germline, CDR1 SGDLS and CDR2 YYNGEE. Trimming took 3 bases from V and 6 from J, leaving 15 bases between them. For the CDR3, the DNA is TGTGCCAGCAGCGGGGCGAGTATTGGATCCGGGGAGCTGTTTTTT. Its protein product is CASSGASIGSGELFF. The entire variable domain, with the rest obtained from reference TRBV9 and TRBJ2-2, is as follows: DSGVTQTPKHLITATGQRVTLRCSPRSGDLSVYWYQQSLDQGLQFLIQYYNGEERAKGNILERFSAQQFPDLHSELNLSSLELGDSALYFCASSGASIGSGELFFGEGSRLTVL.

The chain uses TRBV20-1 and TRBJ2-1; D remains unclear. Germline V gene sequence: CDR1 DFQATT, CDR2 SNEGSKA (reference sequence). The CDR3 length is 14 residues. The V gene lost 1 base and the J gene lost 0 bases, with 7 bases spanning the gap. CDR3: CSARGTSSYNEQFF. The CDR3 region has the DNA TGCAGTGCTAGAGGTACCAGCTCCTACAATGAGCAGTTCTTC.

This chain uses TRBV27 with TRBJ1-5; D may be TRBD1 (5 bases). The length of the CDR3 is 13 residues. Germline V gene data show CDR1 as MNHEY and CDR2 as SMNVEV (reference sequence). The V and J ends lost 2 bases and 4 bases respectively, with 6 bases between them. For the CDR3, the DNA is TGTGCCAGCAGTTTAAAGGGGAATCAGCCCCAGCATTTT. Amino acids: CASSLKGNQPQHF.

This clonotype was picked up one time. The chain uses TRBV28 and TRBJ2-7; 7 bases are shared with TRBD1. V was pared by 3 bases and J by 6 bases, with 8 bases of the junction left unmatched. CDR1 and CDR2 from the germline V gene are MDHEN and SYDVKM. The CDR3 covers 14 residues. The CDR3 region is CASSLSGTVLEQYF. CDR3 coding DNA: TGTGCCAGCAGTTTGTCCGGGACAGTACTCGAGCAGTACTTC.

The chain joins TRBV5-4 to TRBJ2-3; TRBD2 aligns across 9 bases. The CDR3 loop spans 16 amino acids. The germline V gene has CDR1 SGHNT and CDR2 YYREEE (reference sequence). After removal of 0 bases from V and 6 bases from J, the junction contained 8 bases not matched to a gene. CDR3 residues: CASSLAASGDRDTQYF. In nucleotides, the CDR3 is TGTGCCAGCAGCTTGGCGGCTAGCGGGGATAGGGATACGCAGTATTTT.

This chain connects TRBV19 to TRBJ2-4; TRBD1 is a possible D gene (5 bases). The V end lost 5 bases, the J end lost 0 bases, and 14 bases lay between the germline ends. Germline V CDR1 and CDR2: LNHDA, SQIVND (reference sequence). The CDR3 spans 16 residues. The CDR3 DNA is TGTGCCAGTAGTCTTGACAGAAGACTAGCCAAAAACATTCAGTACTTC. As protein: CASSLDRRLAKNIQYF.

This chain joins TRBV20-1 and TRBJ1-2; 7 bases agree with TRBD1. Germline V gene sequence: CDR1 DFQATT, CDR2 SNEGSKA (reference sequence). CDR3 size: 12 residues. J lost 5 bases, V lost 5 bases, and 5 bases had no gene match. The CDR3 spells CSARRGLYGYTF. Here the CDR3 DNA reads TGCAGTGCTCGGAGGGGGCTGTATGGCTACACCTTC.

The CDR3 DNA follows: TGTGCCAGCAGTGAAGCGCTTGGGCAGGGGAGCAACCAGTACTTC. Protein: CASSEALGQGSNQYF. This chain joins TRBV6-1 and TRBJ2-5; D may be TRBD1 (6 bases). Germline CDR1 is MNHNS and CDR2 is SASEGT. This CDR3 is 15 amino acids long. V lost 0 bases and J lost 10, with 18 bases in between.

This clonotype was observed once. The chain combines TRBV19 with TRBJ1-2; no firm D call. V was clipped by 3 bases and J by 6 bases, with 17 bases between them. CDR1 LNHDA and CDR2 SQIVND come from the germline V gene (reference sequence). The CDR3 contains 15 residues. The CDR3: CASSMVGAAGNGYTF. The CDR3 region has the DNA TGTGCCAGTAGTATGGTAGGTGCCGCGGGAAATGGCTACACCTTC.

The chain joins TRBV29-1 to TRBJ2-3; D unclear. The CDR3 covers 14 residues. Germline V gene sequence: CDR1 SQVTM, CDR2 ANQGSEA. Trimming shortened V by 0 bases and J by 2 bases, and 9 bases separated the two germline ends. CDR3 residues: CSVEDFDLTDTQYF. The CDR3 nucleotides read TGCAGCGTTGAAGACTTCGACCTCACAGATACGCAGTATTTT.

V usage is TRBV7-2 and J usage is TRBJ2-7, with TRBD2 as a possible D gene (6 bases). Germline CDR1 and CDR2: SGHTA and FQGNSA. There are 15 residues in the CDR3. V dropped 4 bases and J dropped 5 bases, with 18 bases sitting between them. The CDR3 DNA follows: TGTGCCAGCAGCTCCAGAGGACGGGGGTGGGACGAGCAGTACTTC. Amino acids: CASSSRGRGWDEQYF.

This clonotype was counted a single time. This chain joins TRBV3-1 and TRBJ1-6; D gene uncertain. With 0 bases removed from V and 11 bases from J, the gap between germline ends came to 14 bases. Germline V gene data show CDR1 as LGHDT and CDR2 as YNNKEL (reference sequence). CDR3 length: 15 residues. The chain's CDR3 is CASSQDRVPSAPLHF. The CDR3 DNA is TGTGCCAGCAGCCAAGACAGAGTCCCCTCGGCACCCCTCCACTTT.

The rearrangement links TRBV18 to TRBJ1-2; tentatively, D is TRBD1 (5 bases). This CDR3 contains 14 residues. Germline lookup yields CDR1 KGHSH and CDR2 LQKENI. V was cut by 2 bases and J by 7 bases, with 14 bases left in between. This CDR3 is CASSPADGAPGYTF. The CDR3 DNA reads TGTGCCAGCTCACCAGCTGACGGGGCTCCTGGCTACACCTTC.

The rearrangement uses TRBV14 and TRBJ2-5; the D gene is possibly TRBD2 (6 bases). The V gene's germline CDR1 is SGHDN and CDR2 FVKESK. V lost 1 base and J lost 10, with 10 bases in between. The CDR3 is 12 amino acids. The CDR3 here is CASSQVPGVQYF. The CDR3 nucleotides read TGTGCCAGCAGCCAAGTTCCGGGGGTCCAGTACTTC. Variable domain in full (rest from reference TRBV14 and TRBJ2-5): EAGVTQFPSHSVIEKGQTVTLRCDPISGHDNLYWYRRVMGKEIKFLLHFVKESKQDESGMPNNRFLAERTGGTYSTLKVQPAELEDSGVYFCASSQVPGVQYFGPGTRLLVL.

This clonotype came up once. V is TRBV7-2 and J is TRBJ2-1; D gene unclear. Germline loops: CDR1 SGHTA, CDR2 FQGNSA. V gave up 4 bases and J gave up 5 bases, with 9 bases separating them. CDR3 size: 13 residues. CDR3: CASSSRYNNEQFF. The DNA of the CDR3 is TGTGCCAGCAGCTCCCGATACAACAATGAGCAGTTCTTC.

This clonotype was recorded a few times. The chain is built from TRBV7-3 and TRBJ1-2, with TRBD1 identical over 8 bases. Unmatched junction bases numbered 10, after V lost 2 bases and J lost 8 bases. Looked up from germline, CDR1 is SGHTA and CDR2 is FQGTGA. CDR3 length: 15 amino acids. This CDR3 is CASSLGPGGFRGYTF. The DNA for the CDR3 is TGTGCCAGCAGCTTAGGTCCAGGGGGCTTTCGGGGCTACACCTTC.

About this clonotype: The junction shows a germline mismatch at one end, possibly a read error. The CDR3 here is CARSFRPLGRGRNSSYNEQFF. The CDR3 region has the DNA TGTGCCAGAAGCTTCCGACCCCTTGGCAGGGGCCGCAATAGCTCCTACAATGAGCAGTTCTTC. The chain recombines TRBV11-1 with TRBJ2-1; a weak D match, TRBD1 (6 bases). Germline CDR1 and CDR2: SGHAT and FQDESV (reference sequence). This CDR3 region has 21 residues.

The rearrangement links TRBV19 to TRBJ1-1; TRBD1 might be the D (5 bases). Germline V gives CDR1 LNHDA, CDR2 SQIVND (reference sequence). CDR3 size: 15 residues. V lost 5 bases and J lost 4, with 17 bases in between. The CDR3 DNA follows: TGTGCCAGTAGTCCCGGGACCCGGGCGACCACTGAAGCTTTCTTT. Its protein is CASSPGTRATTEAFF. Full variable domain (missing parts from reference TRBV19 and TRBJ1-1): DGGITQSPKYLFRKEGQNVTLSCEQNLNHDAMYWYRQDPGQGLRLIYYSQIVNDFQKGDIAEGYSVSREKKESFPLTVTSAQKNPTAFYLCASSPGTRATTEAFFGQGTRLTVV.

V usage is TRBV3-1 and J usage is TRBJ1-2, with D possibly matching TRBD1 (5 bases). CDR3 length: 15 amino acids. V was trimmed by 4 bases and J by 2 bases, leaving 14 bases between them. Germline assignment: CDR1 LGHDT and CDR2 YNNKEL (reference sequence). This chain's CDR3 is CASSPFSGTNYGYTF. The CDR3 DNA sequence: TGTGCCAGCAGCCCATTTTCCGGGACCAACTATGGCTACACCTTC.

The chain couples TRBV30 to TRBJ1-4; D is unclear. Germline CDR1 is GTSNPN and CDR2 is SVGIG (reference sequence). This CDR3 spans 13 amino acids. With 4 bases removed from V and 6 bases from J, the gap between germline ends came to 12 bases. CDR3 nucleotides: TGTGCCTGGACCCTAAACTCCGATGAAAAACTGTTTTTT. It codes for CAWTLNSDEKLFF.

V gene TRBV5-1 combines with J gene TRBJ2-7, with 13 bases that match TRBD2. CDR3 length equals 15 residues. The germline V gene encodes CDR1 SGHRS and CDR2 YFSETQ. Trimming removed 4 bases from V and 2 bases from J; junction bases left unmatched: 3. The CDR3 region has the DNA TGCGCCAGCAGCCGGACTAGCGGGGGCACCTACGAGCAGTACTTC. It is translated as CASSRTSGGTYEQYF.

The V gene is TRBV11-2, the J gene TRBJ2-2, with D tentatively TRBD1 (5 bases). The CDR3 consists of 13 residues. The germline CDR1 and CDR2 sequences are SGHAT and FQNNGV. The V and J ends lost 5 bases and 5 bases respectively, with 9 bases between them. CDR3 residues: CASSPQVTGELFF. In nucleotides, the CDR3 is TGTGCCAGCAGCCCACAGGTGACCGGGGAGCTGTTTTTT.

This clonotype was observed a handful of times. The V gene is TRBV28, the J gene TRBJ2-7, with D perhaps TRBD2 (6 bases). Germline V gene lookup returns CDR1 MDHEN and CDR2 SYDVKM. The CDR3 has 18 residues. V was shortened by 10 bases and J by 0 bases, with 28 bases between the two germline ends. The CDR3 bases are TGTGCCACCAATGGGGTCGCGAAACCTGGGGGGATCTCCTACGAGCAGTACTTC. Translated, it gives CATNGVAKPGGISYEQYF.

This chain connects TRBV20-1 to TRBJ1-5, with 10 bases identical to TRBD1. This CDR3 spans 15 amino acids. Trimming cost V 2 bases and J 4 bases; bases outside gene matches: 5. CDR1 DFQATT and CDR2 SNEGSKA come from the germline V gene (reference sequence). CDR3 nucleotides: TGCAGTGCTAGACCCCGACAGGGGGCGAATCAGCCCCAGCATTTT. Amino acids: CSARPRQGANQPQHF.

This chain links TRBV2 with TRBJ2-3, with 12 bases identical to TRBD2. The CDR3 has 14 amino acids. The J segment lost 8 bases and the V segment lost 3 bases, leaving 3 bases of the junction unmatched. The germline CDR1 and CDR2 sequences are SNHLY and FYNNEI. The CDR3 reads CASSDVLAGGTQYF. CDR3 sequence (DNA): TGTGCCAGCAGTGATGTACTAGCGGGAGGTACGCAGTATTTT.

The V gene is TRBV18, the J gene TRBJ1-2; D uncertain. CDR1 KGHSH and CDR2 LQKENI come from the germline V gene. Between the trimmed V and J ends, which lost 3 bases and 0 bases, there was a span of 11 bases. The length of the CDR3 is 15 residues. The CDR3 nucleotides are TGTGCCAGCTCACCTAACAAGGCCCCTAACTATGGCTACACCTTC. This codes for CASSPNKAPNYGYTF. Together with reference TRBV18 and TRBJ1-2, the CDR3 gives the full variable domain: NAGVMQNPRHLVRRRGQEARLRCSPMKGHSHVYWYRQLPEEGLKFMVYLQKENIIDESGMPKERFSAEFPKEGPSILRIQQVVRGDSAAYFCASSPNKAPNYGYTFGSGTRLTVV.

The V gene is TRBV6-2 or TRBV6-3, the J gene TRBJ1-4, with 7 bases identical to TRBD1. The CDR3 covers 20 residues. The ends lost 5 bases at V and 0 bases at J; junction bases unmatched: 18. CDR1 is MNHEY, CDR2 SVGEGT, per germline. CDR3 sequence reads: CASSTHLRGMRSTTNEKLFF. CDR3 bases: TGTGCCAGCAGTACTCATCTCAGGGGGATGAGATCTACAACTAATGAAAAACTGTTTTTT.

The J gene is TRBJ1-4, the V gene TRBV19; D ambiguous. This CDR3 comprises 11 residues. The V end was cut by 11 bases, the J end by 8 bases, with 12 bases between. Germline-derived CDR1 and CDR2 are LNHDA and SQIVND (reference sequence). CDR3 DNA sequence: TGTGCCGTCCGGGATGGCGAAAAACTGTTTTTT. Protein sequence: CAVRDGEKLFF.